These 6 T cell receptor beta chains were sequenced from one sample in a study of cytomegalovirus exposure and HLA in healthy donors. Primers included in the PCR were 60 Vbeta and 13 Jbeta primers. The data were produced by immunoSEQ multiplex PCR, yet TCRdb's version contains in-frame clones alone and is incomplete. The sample shows around 140,000 clones, more than 75% of them seen only once. The sequenced sample was PBMCs. Every receptor here comes from a woman in her twenties or thirties in good health and CMV-seronegative.

This chain uses TRBV2 with TRBJ1-2; possible D gene TRBD1, 5 bases. The CDR3 runs to 14 residues. Germline V lookup: CDR1 SNHLY, CDR2 FYNNEI. The V end lost 8 bases, the J end lost 6 bases, and 19 bases lay between the germline ends. CDR3 protein: CASWVGGGVNGYTF. For the CDR3, the DNA is TGTGCCAGCTGGGTTGGGGGGGGAGTCAATGGCTACACCTTC.

The chain employs TRBV28 and TRBJ1-4; D remains unclear. The CDR3 contains 15 residues. Trimming took off 0 bases at V and 4 bases at J, with 9 bases between the two ends. Germline V CDR1 and CDR2: MDHEN, SYDVKM. The CDR3 loop reads CASSLWAGGNEKLFF. CDR3 DNA sequence: TGTGCCAGCAGTTTATGGGCAGGAGGTAATGAAAAACTGTTTTTT. Combining the CDR3 with reference TRBV28 and TRBJ1-4 gives the whole variable domain DVKVTQSSRYLVKRTGEKVFLECVQDMDHENMFWYRQDPGLGLRLIYFSYDVKMKEKGDIPEGYSVSREKKERFSLILESASTNQTSMYLCASSLWAGGNEKLFFGSGTQLSVL.

This chain links TRBV18 with TRBJ2-7, with 7 bases aligning to TRBD2. Germline V gives CDR1 KGHSH, CDR2 LQKENI. The V gene end was trimmed by 5 bases and the J gene end by 2 bases; junction bases not matched to a gene: 9. This CDR3 is 15 amino acids long. The DNA of the CDR3 is TGTGCCAGCTCAAATTATAGCGGGTTGACCTACGAGCAGTACTTC. Its translation is CASSNYSGLTYEQYF.

The chain joins TRBV11-2 to TRBJ2-7; 8 nucleotides match TRBD1. The CDR3 length is 14 residues. Trimming at V came to 1 base and at J to 3 bases, leaving 2 bases not matched to a gene. Germline lookup yields CDR1 SGHAT and CDR2 FQNNGV. CDR3 sequence reads: CASSLGQGNYEQYF. The DNA for the CDR3 is TGTGCCAGCAGCTTAGGACAGGGGAACTACGAGCAGTACTTC.

The chain joins TRBV11-2 to TRBJ2-7, with TRBD1 matching 7 bases. Germline V gene sequence: CDR1 SGHAT, CDR2 FQNNGV. V lost 3 bases and J lost 3; bases outside the gene matches: 8. The length of the CDR3 is 15 residues. The CDR3: CASSLSRDSYYEQYF. The CDR3 DNA follows: TGTGCCAGCAGCTTGAGTCGGGACAGCTACTACGAGCAGTACTTC.

The chain recombines TRBV4-3 with TRBJ1-2; 11 positions match TRBD1. The trim removed 1 base at V and 6 bases at J, leaving 4 bases unmatched. The CDR3 sequence is 15 residues long. Germline V lookup: CDR1 LGHNA, CDR2 YSLEER. The CDR3 here is CASSQAGQGAHGYTF. CDR3 DNA: TGCGCCAGCAGCCAAGCTGGACAGGGGGCGCATGGCTACACCTTC.